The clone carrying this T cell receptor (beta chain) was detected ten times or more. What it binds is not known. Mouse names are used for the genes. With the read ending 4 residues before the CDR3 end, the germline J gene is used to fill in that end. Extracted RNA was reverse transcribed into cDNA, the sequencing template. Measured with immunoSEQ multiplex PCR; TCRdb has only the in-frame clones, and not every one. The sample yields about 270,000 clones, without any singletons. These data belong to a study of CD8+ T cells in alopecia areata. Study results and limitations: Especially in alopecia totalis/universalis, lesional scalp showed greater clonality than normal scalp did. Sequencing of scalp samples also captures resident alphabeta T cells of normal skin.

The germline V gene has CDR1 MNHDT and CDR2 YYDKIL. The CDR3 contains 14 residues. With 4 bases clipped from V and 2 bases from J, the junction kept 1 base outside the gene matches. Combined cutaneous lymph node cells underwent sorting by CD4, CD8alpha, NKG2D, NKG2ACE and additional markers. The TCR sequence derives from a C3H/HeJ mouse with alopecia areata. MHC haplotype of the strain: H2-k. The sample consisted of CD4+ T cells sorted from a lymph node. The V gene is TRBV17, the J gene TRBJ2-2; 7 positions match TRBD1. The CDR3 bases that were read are TGTGCTAGCAGTACGGGACAGAACACCGGG. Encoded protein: CASSTGQNTG. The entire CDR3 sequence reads CASSTGQNTGQLYF.